Each of the 19 T cell receptor beta chains below was sequenced from the same sample in a study of blood T cell repertoires in COVID-19. Sequenced by immunoSEQ multiplex PCR; TCRdb stores in-frame clones only, minus some. The table lists around 140,000 clones, around 89% of them singletons. Sample: peripheral blood. The source is a man aged 50 to 60 with active or convalescent COVID-19.

V and J are TRBV2 and TRBJ1-2, with 8 bases aligning to TRBD1. V shed 2 bases, J shed 5 bases, and the junction held 1 base outside the gene matches. CDR3 length equals 13 residues. Germline V gene data show CDR1 as SNHLY and CDR2 as FYNNEI. Written as DNA, the CDR3 is TGTGCCAGCAGTGAATGGACAGGGTATGGCTACACCTTC. It is translated as CASSEWTGYGYTF.

V and J are TRBV6-1 and TRBJ2-1, with D tentatively TRBD1 (6 bases). The CDR3 is 16 residues long. Germline V gene lookup returns CDR1 MNHNS and CDR2 SASEGT. Trimming stripped 2 bases from V and 8 bases from J, with 19 bases between. CDR3 sequence: CASSENPPGAVDEQFF. The CDR3 DNA reads TGTGCCAGCAGTGAAAATCCGCCAGGGGCTGTAGATGAGCAGTTCTTC.

The rearrangement links TRBV6-4 to TRBJ1-1; D might be TRBD1 (6 bases). Germline V gene lookup returns CDR1 MRHNA and CDR2 SNTAGT. This CDR3 contains 14 residues. The V and J ends lost 5 bases and 4 bases respectively, with 14 bases between them. DNA of the CDR3: TGTGCCAGCAGTAGATCAGGGGTCAGCACTGAAGCTTTCTTT. This sequence encodes CASSRSGVSTEAFF.

The chain has TRBV28 and TRBJ2-7, with 16 bases aligning to TRBD2. Per germline, CDR1 MDHEN and CDR2 SYDVKM. J gave up 3 bases and V 3 bases, and 8 bases lay outside the gene matches. The CDR3 sequence is 18 residues long. The CDR3 loop is CASSLDSGLAGGLYEQYF. The CDR3, as DNA: TGTGCCAGCAGTTTGGACTCGGGACTAGCGGGAGGGCTCTACGAGCAGTACTTC.

The CDR3 DNA is TGTGCCAGCAGCCCCCCTGACGGGGGGTGGGGGAACACTGAAGCTTTCTTT. Protein product: CASSPPDGGWGNTEAFF. The rearrangement uses TRBV7-2 and TRBJ1-1, with D tentatively TRBD1 (5 bases). Per germline, CDR1 SGHTA and CDR2 FQGNSA. The CDR3 spans 17 residues. Trimming left V 5 bases short and J 1 base short, with 20 bases between.

This clone was recorded once. V gene TRBV10-3 combines with J gene TRBJ1-1; a weak D match, TRBD1 (6 bases). Deletions cut 6 bases from V and 0 bases from J, with 11 bases between. The germline CDR1 and CDR2 sequences are ENHRY and SYGVKD. The CDR3 length is 14 residues. This CDR3 reads CAIRNRDMNTEAFF. The CDR3 DNA is TGTGCCATCAGGAACAGGGACATGAACACTGAAGCTTTCTTT.

The rearrangement joins TRBV7-9 to TRBJ2-7; the D gene is possibly TRBD1 (6 bases). V was trimmed by 6 bases and J by 5 bases, leaving 20 bases between them. The CDR3 is 15 amino acids. Germline V lookup: CDR1 SEHNR, CDR2 FQNEAQ (reference sequence). DNA of the CDR3: TGTGCCAGCAGTTCACCGACAGGAATAAGGAACGAGCAGTACTTC. Residues: CASSSPTGIRNEQYF.

This clone was found a few times. The V and J genes are TRBV4-2 and TRBJ2-1; D perhaps matches TRBD2 (6 bases). Germline CDR1 and CDR2: LGHNA and YNFKEQ. This CDR3 spans 17 amino acids. V lost 5 bases, J lost 4 bases, and 21 bases lay in between. Here the CDR3 DNA reads TGTGCCAGCAGCGATTCACCGGGGCGGGACCCATACAATGAGCAGTTCTTC. Translating it yields CASSDSPGRDPYNEQFF.

This chain uses TRBV7-2 with TRBJ2-5; perhaps TRBD1 as D (6 bases). This CDR3 is built from 14 residues. V dropped 4 bases and J dropped 5 bases, with 14 bases sitting between them. The germline V gene encodes CDR1 SGHTA and CDR2 FQGNSA. This CDR3 reads CASSSAQGRETQYF. CDR3 DNA sequence: TGTGCCAGCAGCTCCGCACAGGGCCGGGAGACCCAGTACTTC.

The rearrangement joins TRBV6-5 to TRBJ2-7; D may be TRBD2 (6 bases). Trimming took off 0 bases at V and 6 bases at J, with 15 bases between the two ends. Per germline, CDR1 MNHEY and CDR2 SVGAGI. CDR3 length: 15 residues. The CDR3 is CASSYSKEGSGEQYF. CDR3 DNA: TGTGCCAGCAGTTACTCGAAGGAGGGAAGTGGCGAGCAGTACTTC.

This chain connects TRBV6-5 to TRBJ2-5; possibly TRBD2 for D (6 bases). The CDR3 is made up of 13 amino acids. V dropped 6 bases and J dropped 5 bases, with 13 bases sitting between them. Germline CDR1 and CDR2: MNHEY and SVGAGI. The CDR3 sequence: CASRDPGRETQYF. The CDR3 region has the DNA TGTGCCAGCAGGGACCCAGGGAGGGAGACCCAGTACTTC.

The V call is TRBV1, the J call TRBJ2-5; TRBD2, the D gene given by the table, was not confirmed from the DNA. TRBV1 constitutes a pseudogene. The CDR3 has 16 amino acids. The CDR3 DNA sequence: TGCACCAGCAGCCGAGAAGTAACAAAGCGGAAAGAGACCCAGTACTTC. The encoded protein is CTSSREVTKRKETQYF.

V and J are TRBV12-5 and TRBJ2-7, with 10 bases that match TRBD1. The CDR3 length is 16 residues. J lost 5 bases, V lost 2 bases, and 9 bases had no gene match. Germline CDR1 is LGHNT and CDR2 is FRNRAP. CDR3 sequence: CASGLSSGQGVHEQYF. The CDR3 nucleotides read TGTGCTAGTGGTTTGTCTTCCGGACAGGGGGTCCACGAGCAGTACTTC.

CDR3: CASSSGTGMRSGELFF. The CDR3 DNA is TGTGCCAGCAGTTCCGGGACAGGGATGAGATCCGGGGAGCTGTTTTTT. The chain employs TRBV6-5 and TRBJ2-2; 9 bases fit TRBD1. The trim removed 4 bases at V and 6 bases at J, leaving 9 bases unmatched. This CDR3 is built from 16 residues. Germline-derived CDR1 and CDR2 are MNHEY and SVGAGI.

In this sample, this clone turned up once. The rearrangement links TRBV27 to TRBJ2-7; 8 nucleotides match TRBD1. V shed 6 bases and J 4 bases; nucleotides not matched to a gene: 8. This CDR3 has 14 amino acids. The V gene's germline CDR1 is MNHEY and CDR2 SMNVEV (reference sequence). CDR3 loop: CASRLGQGVYEQYF. As DNA, the CDR3 is TGTGCCAGCAGACTAGGACAGGGAGTTTACGAGCAGTACTTC.

This clone turned up a few times. The chain joins TRBV7-9 to TRBJ1-6, with 9 positions matching TRBD1. The V segment lost 1 base and the J segment 9 bases; nucleotides outside the gene matches: 7. This CDR3 region has 16 residues. CDR1 and CDR2 from the germline V gene are SEHNR and FQNEAQ (reference sequence). In nucleotides, the CDR3 is TGTGCCAGCAGCTTAGGATTGGGGACAGGGAGTTCACCCCTCCACTTT. Its protein is CASSLGLGTGSSPLHF.

This clone was detected only once. This CDR3 reads CAISGDLRGYNEQFF. The CDR3 nucleotides are TGTGCCATCAGTGGAGACCTGCGGGGTTACAATGAGCAGTTCTTC. This chain uses TRBV10-3 with TRBJ2-1, with D maybe TRBD2 (6 bases). The germline V and J ends were trimmed by 4 bases and 4 bases, with 14 bases remaining between them. The CDR3 loop spans 15 amino acids. Germline CDR1 is ENHRY and CDR2 is SYGVKD.

The chain joins TRBV19 to TRBJ1-4; the D gene is possibly TRBD1 (6 bases). V lost 4 bases and J 8 bases, leaving 11 bases between the germline ends. Germline-derived CDR1 and CDR2 are LNHDA and SQIVND (reference sequence). This CDR3 contains 13 residues. CDR3 residues: CASSKRGNEKLFF. Written as DNA, the CDR3 is TGTGCCAGTAGTAAGAGGGGGAACGAAAAACTGTTTTTT.

J is TRBJ1-1 and V is TRBV12-3 or TRBV12-4; D ambiguous. V dropped 3 bases and J dropped 6 bases, with 11 bases sitting between them. The CDR3 runs 13 residues. CDR3 nucleotide sequence: TGTGCCAGCAGTTTTTACCCTGGAGCTGAAGCTTTCTTT. Translating it yields CASSFYPGAEAFF.